This TCR beta chain was captured in a study of cytomegalovirus exposure and HLA in healthy donors. Overall study: In an earlier analysis, 95 million to 140 million unique TCR beta sequences were found from some 180 million T cells.

CDR1 and CDR2 (germline): SEHNR, FQNEAQ (reference sequence). The CDR3 contains 17 residues. With 3 bases clipped from V and 3 bases from J, the junction kept 10 bases outside the gene matches. As concerns this clone: Its antigen is still unknown.

The study, taken as a whole, reports: Most subjects' HLA-A and HLA-B alleles were reportedly predicted from TCR beta sequences. High sensitivity and specificity were reportedly achieved when the classifier diagnosed cytomegalovirus status.

The PCR made use of 60 Vbeta and 13 Jbeta primers. Generated by immunoSEQ multiplex PCR, the TCRdb table keeps only in-frame clones and is missing some. The sample records about 69,000 clones, about 75% being singletons. The donors comprised healthy bone marrow donors. This sequence originates from a man aged 18 to 30 in good health and CMV-seronegative. This chain links TRBV7-9 with TRBJ2-3, with TRBD1 matching 9 bases. Specimen: PBMCs. CDR3 nucleotide sequence: TGTGCCAGCAGCTTTGCGTTGGGACAGGGCGGGACAGATACGCAGTATTTT. Its translation is CASSFALGQGGTDTQYF.